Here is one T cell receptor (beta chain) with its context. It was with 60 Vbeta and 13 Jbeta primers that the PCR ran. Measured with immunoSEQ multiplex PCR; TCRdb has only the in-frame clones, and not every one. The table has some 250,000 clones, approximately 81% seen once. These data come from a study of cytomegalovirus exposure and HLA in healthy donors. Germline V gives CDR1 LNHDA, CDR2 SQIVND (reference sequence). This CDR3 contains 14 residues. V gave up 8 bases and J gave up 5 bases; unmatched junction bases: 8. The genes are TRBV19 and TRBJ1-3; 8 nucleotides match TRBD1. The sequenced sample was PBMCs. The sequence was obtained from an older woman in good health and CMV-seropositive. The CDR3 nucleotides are TGTGCCAGTGCCGGGCAGGGGGCTAGAAACACCATATATTTT. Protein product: CASAGQGARNTIYF.